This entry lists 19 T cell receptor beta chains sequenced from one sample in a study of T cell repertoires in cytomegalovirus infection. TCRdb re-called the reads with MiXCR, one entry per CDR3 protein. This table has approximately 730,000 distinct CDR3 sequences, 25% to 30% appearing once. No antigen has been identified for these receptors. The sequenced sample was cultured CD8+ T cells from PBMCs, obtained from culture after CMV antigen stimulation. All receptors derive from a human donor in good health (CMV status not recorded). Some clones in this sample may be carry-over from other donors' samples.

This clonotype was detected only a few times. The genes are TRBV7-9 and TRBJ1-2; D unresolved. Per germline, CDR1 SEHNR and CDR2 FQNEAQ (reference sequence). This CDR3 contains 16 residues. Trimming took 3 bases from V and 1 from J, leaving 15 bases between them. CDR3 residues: CASSFEGHDYNYGYTF. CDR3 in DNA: TGTGCCAGCAGCTTTGAAGGGCACGATTATAACTATGGCTACACCTTC.

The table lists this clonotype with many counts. The CDR3 DNA sequence: TGTGCCAGCAGCATCGACACGTACGAGCAGTACTTC. Residues: CASSIDTYEQYF. The rearrangement joins TRBV7-9 to TRBJ2-7; D gene unclear. Germline V gives CDR1 SEHNR, CDR2 FQNEAQ (reference sequence). Trimming cost V 5 bases and J 4 bases, with 9 bases left between them. The CDR3 is 12 residues long.

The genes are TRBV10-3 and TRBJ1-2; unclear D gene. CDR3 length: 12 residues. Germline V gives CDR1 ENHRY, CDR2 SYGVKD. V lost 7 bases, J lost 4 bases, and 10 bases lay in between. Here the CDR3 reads CAITADLYGYTF. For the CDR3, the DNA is TGTGCCATCACAGCGGACCTCTATGGCTACACCTTC.

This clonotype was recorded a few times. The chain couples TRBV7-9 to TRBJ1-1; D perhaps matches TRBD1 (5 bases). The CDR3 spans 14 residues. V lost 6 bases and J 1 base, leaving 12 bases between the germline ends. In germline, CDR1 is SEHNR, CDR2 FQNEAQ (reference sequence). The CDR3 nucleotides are TGTGCCAGCAGACCGGGGGGTTGGAACACTGAAGCTTTCTTT. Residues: CASRPGGWNTEAFF.

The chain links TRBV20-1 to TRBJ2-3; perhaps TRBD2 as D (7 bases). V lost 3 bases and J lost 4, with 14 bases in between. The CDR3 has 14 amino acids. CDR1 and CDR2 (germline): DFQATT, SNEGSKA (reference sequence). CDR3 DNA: TGCAGTGCTAGCGAGTCGCGGGGGCCAGATACGCAGTATTTT. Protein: CSASESRGPDTQYF.

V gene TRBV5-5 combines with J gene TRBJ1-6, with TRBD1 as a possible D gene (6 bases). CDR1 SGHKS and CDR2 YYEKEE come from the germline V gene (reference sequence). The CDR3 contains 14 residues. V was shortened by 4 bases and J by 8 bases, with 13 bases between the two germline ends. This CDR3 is CASSPDPGDSPLHF. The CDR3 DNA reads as TGTGCCAGCAGCCCGGACCCAGGGGATTCACCCCTCCACTTT.

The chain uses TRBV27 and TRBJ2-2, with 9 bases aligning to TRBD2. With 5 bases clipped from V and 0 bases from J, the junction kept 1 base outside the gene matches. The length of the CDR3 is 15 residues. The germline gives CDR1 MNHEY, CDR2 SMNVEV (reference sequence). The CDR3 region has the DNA TGTGCCAGCAGTATAGCGGGGGCGAACACCGGGGAGCTGTTTTTT. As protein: CASSIAGANTGELFF.

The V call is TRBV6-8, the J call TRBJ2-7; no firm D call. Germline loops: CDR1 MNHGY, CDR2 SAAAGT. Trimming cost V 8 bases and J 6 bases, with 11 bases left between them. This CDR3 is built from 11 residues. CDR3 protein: CASGPSFEQYF. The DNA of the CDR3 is TGTGCCAGCGGGCCTTCTTTCGAGCAGTACTTC.

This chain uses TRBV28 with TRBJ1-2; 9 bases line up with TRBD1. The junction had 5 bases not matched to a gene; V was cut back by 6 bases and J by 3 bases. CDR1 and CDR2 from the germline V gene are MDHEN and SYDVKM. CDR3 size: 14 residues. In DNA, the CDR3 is TGTGCCAGCAGGGACTGGGACAGGGACTATGGCTACACCTTC. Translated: CASRDWDRDYGYTF.

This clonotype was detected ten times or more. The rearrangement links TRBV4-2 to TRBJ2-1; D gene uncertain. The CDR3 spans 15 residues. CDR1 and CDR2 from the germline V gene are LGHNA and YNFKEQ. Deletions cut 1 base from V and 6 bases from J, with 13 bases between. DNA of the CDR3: TGTGCCAGCAGCCAAGTACGGCTAGAACGCAATGAGCAGTTCTTC. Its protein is CASSQVRLERNEQFF.

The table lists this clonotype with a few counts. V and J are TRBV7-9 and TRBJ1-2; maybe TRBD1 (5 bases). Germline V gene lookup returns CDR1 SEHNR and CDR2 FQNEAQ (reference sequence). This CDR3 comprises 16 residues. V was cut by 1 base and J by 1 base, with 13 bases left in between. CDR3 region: CASSLVPGLNNYGYTF. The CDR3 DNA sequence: TGTGCCAGCAGCTTAGTCCCGGGACTCAATAACTATGGCTACACCTTC.

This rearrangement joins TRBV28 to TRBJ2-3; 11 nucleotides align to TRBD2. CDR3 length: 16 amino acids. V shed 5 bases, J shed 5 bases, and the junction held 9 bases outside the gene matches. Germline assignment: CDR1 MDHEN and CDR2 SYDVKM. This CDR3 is CASSPLAGGQGDTQYF. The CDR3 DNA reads TGTGCCAGCAGTCCCCTAGCGGGGGGCCAAGGAGATACGCAGTATTTT. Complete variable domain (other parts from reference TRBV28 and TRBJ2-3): DVKVTQSSRYLVKRTGEKVFLECVQDMDHENMFWYRQDPGLGLRLIYFSYDVKMKEKGDIPEGYSVSREKKERFSLILESASTNQTSMYLCASSPLAGGQGDTQYFGPGTRLTVL.

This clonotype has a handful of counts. In nucleotides, the CDR3 is TGTGCCAGCAGCTTGTGGAGGGCGAACACCGGGGAGCTGTTTTTT. It encodes CASSLWRANTGELFF. The chain links TRBV5-5 to TRBJ2-2, with a weak D call TRBD2 (6 bases). Germline CDR1 SGHKS, CDR2 YYEKEE (reference sequence). The CDR3 runs 15 residues. Trimming stripped 1 base from V and 0 bases from J, with 7 bases between.

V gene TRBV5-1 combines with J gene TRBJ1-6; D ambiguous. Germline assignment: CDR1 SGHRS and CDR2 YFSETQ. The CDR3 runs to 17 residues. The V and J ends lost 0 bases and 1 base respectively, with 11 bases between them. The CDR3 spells CASSLGRTRSYNSPLHF. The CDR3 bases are TGCGCCAGCAGCTTGGGCAGGACTCGGTCCTATAATTCACCCCTCCACTTT.

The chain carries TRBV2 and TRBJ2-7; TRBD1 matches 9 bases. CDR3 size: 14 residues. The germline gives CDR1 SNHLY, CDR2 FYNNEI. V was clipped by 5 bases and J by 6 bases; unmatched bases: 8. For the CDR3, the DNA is TGTGCCAGCAGTTGGGGACAGGGATCTACCGAGCAGTACTTC. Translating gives CASSWGQGSTEQYF.

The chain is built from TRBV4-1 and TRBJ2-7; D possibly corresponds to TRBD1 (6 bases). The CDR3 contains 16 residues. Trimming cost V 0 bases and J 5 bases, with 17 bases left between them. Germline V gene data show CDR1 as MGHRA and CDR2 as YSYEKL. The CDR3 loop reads CASSQDLRGLRDEQYF. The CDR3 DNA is TGCGCCAGCAGCCAAGATCTCAGGGGTTTGAGGGACGAGCAGTACTTC.

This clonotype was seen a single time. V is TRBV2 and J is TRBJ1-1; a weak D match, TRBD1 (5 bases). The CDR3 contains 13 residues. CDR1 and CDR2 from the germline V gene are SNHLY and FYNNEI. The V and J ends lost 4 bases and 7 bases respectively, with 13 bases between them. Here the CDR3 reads CASSVRDPIEAFF. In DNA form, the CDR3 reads TGTGCCAGCAGTGTCCGGGACCCGATTGAAGCTTTCTTT.

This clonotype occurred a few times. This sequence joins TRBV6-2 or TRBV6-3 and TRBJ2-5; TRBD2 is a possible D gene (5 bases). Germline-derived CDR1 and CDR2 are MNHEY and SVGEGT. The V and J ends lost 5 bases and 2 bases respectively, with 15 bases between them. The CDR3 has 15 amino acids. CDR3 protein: CASSPTPGGQETQYF. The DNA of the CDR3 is TGTGCCAGCAGTCCAACCCCCGGCGGGCAAGAGACCCAGTACTTC.

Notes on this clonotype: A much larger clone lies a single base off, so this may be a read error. The CDR3 DNA sequence: TGTGCCAGCAGCGGGACCCCCAGGGAGCTGTTTTTT. Protein product: CASSGTPRELFF. The rearrangement joins TRBV7-6 to TRBJ2-2, with D possibly being TRBD1 or TRBD2 (5 bases each). The V gene lost 5 bases and the J gene lost 9 bases, with 10 bases spanning the gap. Germline assignment: CDR1 SGHVS and CDR2 FNYEAQ. The length of the CDR3 is 12 residues.